The rows below give T cell receptor beta chains drawn from one sample of a study of T cells after posttransplantation cyclophosphamide. Repertoires were generated with immunoSEQ multiplex PCR, while TCRdb's copy carries only in-frame clones and drops some. The data contain about 50,000 clones, 90% to 95% of them singletons. Sequencing was performed on PBMCs. These receptors were taken from a woman aged 25 to 45 in good health and a related stem cell transplant donor. Both conserved end residues are part of each CDR3. Each record gives: J gene, D gene, CDR3 length, V gene, clone size, CDR3 DNA, CDR3 protein. D genes are given only for firm matches. Only some rows state a clone size, as once, few, many or a class for expanded clones.

j_call: TRBJ2-5; d_call: TRBD2; cdr3_length: 18; v_call: TRBV4-3; clone_size: NA; cdr3_nt: TGCGCCAGCAGCCAAGTAATACTAGCGGGGGGTAACCAAGAGACCCAGTACTTC; cdr3_aa: CASSQVILAGGNQETQYF
j_call: TRBJ1-1; d_call: NA; cdr3_length: 13; v_call: TRBV7-9; clone_size: NA; cdr3_nt: TGTGCCAGCAGCTTAGTGGGGGCCGCTGAAGCTTTCTTT; cdr3_aa: CASSLVGAAEAFF
j_call: TRBJ1-3; d_call: NA; cdr3_length: 16; v_call: TRBV5-1; clone_size: once; cdr3_nt: TGCGCCAGCAGCTTGTTGGGCGAGAGCTCTGGAAACACCATATATTTT; cdr3_aa: CASSLLGESSGNTIYF
j_call: TRBJ2-1; d_call: TRBD2; cdr3_length: 17; v_call: TRBV5-4; clone_size: NA; cdr3_nt: TGTGCCAGCAGCTTGGGGACGAGCGGGGGCCTCCTGGGGCCACAGTTCTTC; cdr3_aa: CASSLGTSGGLLGPQFF
j_call: TRBJ2-1; d_call: TRBD1; cdr3_length: 14; v_call: TRBV15; clone_size: NA; cdr3_nt: TGTGCCACCACGAGGGCAGGGGGAAGGGATGAGCAGTTCTTC; cdr3_aa: CATTRAGGRDEQFF
j_call: TRBJ2-7; d_call: TRBD1; cdr3_length: 15; v_call: TRBV7-2; clone_size: once; cdr3_nt: TGTGCCAGCAGCTTAAGTCCAGGGACAGTTTACGAGCAGTACTTC; cdr3_aa: CASSLSPGTVYEQYF
j_call: TRBJ1-2; d_call: TRBD1; cdr3_length: 12; v_call: TRBV29-1; clone_size: NA; cdr3_nt: TGCAGCGTCGCGGACAGGGTAGACGGCTACACCTTC; cdr3_aa: CSVADRVDGYTF
j_call: TRBJ2-7; d_call: NA; cdr3_length: 14; v_call: TRBV7-8; clone_size: NA; cdr3_nt: TGTGCCAGCAGCTTATTAGTGTCTGATGGCGAGCAGTACTTC; cdr3_aa: CASSLLVSDGEQYF
j_call: TRBJ2-3; d_call: TRBD2; cdr3_length: 15; v_call: TRBV14; clone_size: NA; cdr3_nt: TGTGCCAGCAGCCATTTTTCTCGGGGGGACGATACGCAGTATTTT; cdr3_aa: CASSHFSRGDDTQYF
j_call: TRBJ2-7; d_call: TRBD2; cdr3_length: 18; v_call: TRBV13; clone_size: NA; cdr3_nt: TGTGCCAGCAGCTTAGGGGGGGGACTAGCGGGGGCCTCCTACGAGCAGTACTTC; cdr3_aa: CASSLGGGLAGASYEQYF
j_call: TRBJ2-7; d_call: NA; cdr3_length: 14; v_call: TRBV10-2; clone_size: once; cdr3_nt: TGCGCCAGCAGGCTGGGACTTGGACCTAACGAGCAGTACTTC; cdr3_aa: CASRLGLGPNEQYF
j_call: TRBJ1-2; d_call: NA; cdr3_length: 15; v_call: TRBV28; clone_size: NA; cdr3_nt: TGTGCCAGCAGTTTATCAGACATCGCTAACTATGGCTACACCTTC; cdr3_aa: CASSLSDIANYGYTF
j_call: TRBJ1-3; d_call: NA; cdr3_length: 13; v_call: TRBV5-1; clone_size: NA; cdr3_nt: TGCGCCAGCACCCTAAACTCTGGAAACACCATATATTTT; cdr3_aa: CASTLNSGNTIYF
j_call: TRBJ1-3; d_call: TRBD1; cdr3_length: 17; v_call: TRBV15; clone_size: NA; cdr3_nt: TGTGCCACCAGCAGAGGGACAGGACAAGATCTGGCAAACACCATATATTTT; cdr3_aa: CATSRGTGQDLANTIYF
j_call: TRBJ2-1; d_call: NA; cdr3_length: 16; v_call: TRBV4-1; clone_size: NA; cdr3_nt: TGCGCCAGCAGCCAGGAGAACGTGGGGGGGGCCGGTGAGCAGTTCTTC; cdr3_aa: CASSQENVGGAGEQFF
j_call: TRBJ2-5; d_call: NA; cdr3_length: 15; v_call: TRBV2; clone_size: once; cdr3_nt: TGTGCCAGCAGGCGGTTAGGGGTGCGAGAGGAGACCCAGTACTTC; cdr3_aa: CASRRLGVREETQYF
j_call: TRBJ2-1; d_call: NA; cdr3_length: 9; v_call: TRBV19; clone_size: NA; cdr3_nt: TGTGCCAGTAGTGTTTCCGAGTTCTTC; cdr3_aa: CASSVSEFF
j_call: TRBJ1-1; d_call: TRBD1; cdr3_length: 14; v_call: TRBV19; clone_size: once; cdr3_nt: TGTGCCAGTAGTAAACAGGGGCTACGTCCTGAAGCTTTCTTT; cdr3_aa: CASSKQGLRPEAFF
j_call: TRBJ2-2; d_call: TRBD2; cdr3_length: 16; v_call: TRBV9; clone_size: NA; cdr3_nt: TGTGCCAGCAGCGACTCAAGCGGGGTGGGCACCGGGGAGCTGTTTTTT; cdr3_aa: CASSDSSGVGTGELFF
j_call: TRBJ1-6; d_call: NA; cdr3_length: 15; v_call: TRBV6-5; clone_size: NA; cdr3_nt: TGTGCCAGCAGTTATCTGGACAGTTCGGATTCACCCCTCCACTTT; cdr3_aa: CASSYLDSSDSPLHF
j_call: TRBJ2-5; d_call: NA; cdr3_length: 14; v_call: TRBV7-2; clone_size: NA; cdr3_nt: TGTGCCAGCAGTCAAGGGGGGGCCCAAGAGACCCAGTACTTC; cdr3_aa: CASSQGGAQETQYF
j_call: TRBJ1-1; d_call: NA; cdr3_length: 15; v_call: TRBV6-5; clone_size: NA; cdr3_nt: TGTGCCAGCAGCAAAACGTTGGGGGGTAACACTGAAGCTTTCTTT; cdr3_aa: CASSKTLGGNTEAFF
j_call: TRBJ2-7; d_call: TRBD1; cdr3_length: 15; v_call: TRBV7-9; clone_size: NA; cdr3_nt: TGTGCCAGCAGCCAGGGGGCAATGGGATCCTACGAGCAGTACTTC; cdr3_aa: CASSQGAMGSYEQYF
j_call: TRBJ1-2; d_call: TRBD1; cdr3_length: 14; v_call: TRBV6-5; clone_size: NA; cdr3_nt: TGTGCCAGCAGACGGGACAGGGGGGACTATGGCTACACCTTC; cdr3_aa: CASRRDRGDYGYTF
j_call: TRBJ2-2; d_call: TRBD2; cdr3_length: 16; v_call: TRBV9; clone_size: NA; cdr3_nt: TGTGCCAGCAGCCGCCCCGGGGGGGCACCCACCGGGGAGCTGTTTTTT; cdr3_aa: CASSRPGGAPTGELFF
j_call: TRBJ1-2; d_call: TRBD1; cdr3_length: 15; v_call: TRBV2; clone_size: NA; cdr3_nt: TGTGCCAGCAGATCACAGGGGGCTATCAACTATGGCTACACCTTC; cdr3_aa: CASRSQGAINYGYTF
j_call: TRBJ1-1; d_call: NA; cdr3_length: 13; v_call: TRBV29-1; clone_size: NA; cdr3_nt: TGCAGCGTTCATGGAGATTTGAACACTGAAGCTTTCTTT; cdr3_aa: CSVHGDLNTEAFF
j_call: TRBJ1-5; d_call: TRBD1; cdr3_length: 16; v_call: TRBV7-2; clone_size: NA; cdr3_nt: TGTGCCAGCAGCCCCCCAGACAGGGGGCGTGACCAGCCCCAGCATTTT; cdr3_aa: CASSPPDRGRDQPQHF
j_call: TRBJ1-6; d_call: TRBD1; cdr3_length: 16; v_call: TRBV4-2; clone_size: NA; cdr3_nt: TGTGCCAGCAGCCTAGGGACAGGCAGTCGGAATTCACCCCTCCACTTT; cdr3_aa: CASSLGTGSRNSPLHF
j_call: TRBJ1-1; d_call: NA; cdr3_length: 13; v_call: TRBV19; clone_size: once; cdr3_nt: TGTGCCAGTAGTAATAATGTAAACACTGAAGCTTTCTTT; cdr3_aa: CASSNNVNTEAFF